This is a list of T cell receptor beta chains from one sample in a study of cytomegalovirus exposure and HLA in healthy donors. TCRdb's table, derived via immunoSEQ multiplex PCR, lists solely in-frame clones and lacks some. The listing contains about 160,000 clones. The material sequenced was PBMCs. The receptors here all came from a man in his thirties or forties in good health and CMV-seronegative. The CDR3 runs from the conserved cysteine through the conserved F or W. D genes are given only for firm matches.

CDR3nt: TGTGCCAGCAGCCCAAGGGAGGGCAGGATATTCTATGGCTACACCTTC; CDR3aa: CASSPREGRIFYGYTF; j_gene: TRBJ1-2; v_gene: TRBV9; d_gene: .
CDR3nt: TGTGCCAGCAGTTCGCAGGGGGAGCCTAAATACGAGCAGTACTTC; CDR3aa: CASSSQGEPKYEQYF; j_gene: TRBJ2-7; v_gene: TRBV28; d_gene: TRBD1
CDR3nt: TGCAGCGTGGCAAGACAGGGGGCTGACACCGGGGAGCTGTTTTTT; CDR3aa: CSVARQGADTGELFF; j_gene: TRBJ2-2; v_gene: TRBV29-1; d_gene: TRBD1
CDR3nt: TGTGCCAGCAGCTTTGGTCGGACAGATACGCAGTATTTT; CDR3aa: CASSFGRTDTQYF; j_gene: TRBJ2-3; v_gene: TRBV7-8; d_gene: .
CDR3nt: TGTGCCAGCAGCTTGGACAGGGCGAACACCGGGGAGCTGTTTTTT; CDR3aa: CASSLDRANTGELFF; j_gene: TRBJ2-2; v_gene: TRBV5-5; d_gene: .
CDR3nt: TGTGCCAGCAGCTTGGGAACCCCACGACAGGCTAGCAATCAGCCCCAGCATTTT; CDR3aa: CASSLGTPRQASNQPQHF; j_gene: TRBJ1-5; v_gene: TRBV5-5; d_gene: .
CDR3nt: TGTGCCATCAGCCTGGACAGGGGCGGGGAGCTGTTTTTT; CDR3aa: CAISLDRGGELFF; j_gene: TRBJ2-2; v_gene: TRBV10-3; d_gene: TRBD1
CDR3nt: TGTGCCAGCAGTGAAGATTTAGGACAGGGGACGGCCGGGGAGCTGTTTTTT; CDR3aa: CASSEDLGQGTAGELFF; j_gene: TRBJ2-2; v_gene: TRBV25-1; d_gene: TRBD1
CDR3nt: TGTGCCAGTAGTGTTTCGGACAGGGGGCTTGAAAAACTGTTTTTT; CDR3aa: CASSVSDRGLEKLFF; j_gene: TRBJ1-4; v_gene: TRBV19; d_gene: TRBD1
CDR3nt: TGTGCCTGGAGTGGGGGGGGTTTCGGTCAGCCCCAGCATTTT; CDR3aa: CAWSGGGFGQPQHF; j_gene: TRBJ1-5; v_gene: TRBV30; d_gene: .
CDR3nt: TGTGCCAGCAGTGGCCGAGGCAGCAGCGAATTATTCTATGGCTACACCTTC; CDR3aa: CASSGRGSSELFYGYTF; j_gene: TRBJ1-2; v_gene: TRBV28; d_gene: .
CDR3nt: TGTGCCAGCGTTGAATTCTCGGGACAGGTCTCTGGCTACACCTTC; CDR3aa: CASVEFSGQVSGYTF; j_gene: TRBJ1-2; v_gene: TRBV6-1; d_gene: TRBD1
CDR3nt: TGTGCCAGCACCCCGGACCCTAGCGGGAGAACAGATACGCAGTATTTT; CDR3aa: CASTPDPSGRTDTQYF; j_gene: TRBJ2-3; v_gene: TRBV7-2; d_gene: TRBD2
CDR3nt: TGTGCCAGCAGTTACTCGACAAGGGGGAACACTGAAGCTTTCTTT; CDR3aa: CASSYSTRGNTEAFF; j_gene: TRBJ1-1; v_gene: TRBV6-5; d_gene: .
CDR3nt: TGTGCTAGTGGTTTGGGAGACAGGGAGGATCAGCCCCAGCATTTT; CDR3aa: CASGLGDREDQPQHF; j_gene: TRBJ1-5; v_gene: TRBV12-5; d_gene: TRBD1
CDR3nt: TGTGCCAGCACTTCCCCGGGAGACCCCCACTACTACGAGCAGTACTTC; CDR3aa: CASTSPGDPHYYEQYF; j_gene: TRBJ2-7; v_gene: TRBV28; d_gene: .
CDR3nt: TGTGCCAGCACCTCCGGGACAGGGAGCAATCAGCCCCAGCATTTT; CDR3aa: CASTSGTGSNQPQHF; j_gene: TRBJ1-5; v_gene: TRBV5-5; d_gene: TRBD1
CDR3nt: TGTGCCAGCAGCGGAGCGGGAGACAGGCGGGCTTTCTTT; CDR3aa: CASSGAGDRRAFF; j_gene: TRBJ1-1; v_gene: TRBV9; d_gene: .
CDR3nt: TGTGCCAGCAGCCAAGATCGGTGGGGTCGGGGACAGAACTATGGCTACACCTTC; CDR3aa: CASSQDRWGRGQNYGYTF; j_gene: TRBJ1-2; v_gene: TRBV14; d_gene: TRBD1
CDR3nt: TGTGCCAGTACCGGGGGGAGTCGGGCTTTCTTT; CDR3aa: CASTGGSRAFF; j_gene: TRBJ1-1; v_gene: TRBV28; d_gene: .
CDR3nt: TGTGCCAGCAGTGACTCGATAGCGGGAGGTTTCTACGAGCAGTACTTC; CDR3aa: CASSDSIAGGFYEQYF; j_gene: TRBJ2-7; v_gene: TRBV6-4; d_gene: TRBD2
CDR3nt: TGTGCCAGCAGCTTAGAGGGGGGGACATCGCTGAGGGAGCAGTACTTC; CDR3aa: CASSLEGGTSLREQYF; j_gene: TRBJ2-7; v_gene: TRBV7-9; d_gene: .